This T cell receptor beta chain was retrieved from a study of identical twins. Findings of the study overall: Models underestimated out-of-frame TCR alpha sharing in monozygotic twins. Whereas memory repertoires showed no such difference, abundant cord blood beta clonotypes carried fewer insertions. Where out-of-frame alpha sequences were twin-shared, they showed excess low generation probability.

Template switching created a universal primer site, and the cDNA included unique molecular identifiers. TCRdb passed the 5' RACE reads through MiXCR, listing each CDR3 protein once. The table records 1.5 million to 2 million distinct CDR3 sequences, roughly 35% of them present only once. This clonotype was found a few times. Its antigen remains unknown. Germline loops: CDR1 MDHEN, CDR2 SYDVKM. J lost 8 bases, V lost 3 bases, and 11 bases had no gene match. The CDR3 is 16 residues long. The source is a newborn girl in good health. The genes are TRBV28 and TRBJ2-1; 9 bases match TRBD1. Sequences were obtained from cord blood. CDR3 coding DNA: TGTGCCAGCAGTTTTTTGGGGGACAGGGCAAGGGATGAGCAGTTCTTC. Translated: CASSFLGDRARDEQFF.